A single sample gave rise to the 27 T cell receptor beta chains below, sequenced in a study of graft-versus-host responses after intestinal transplantation. Their antigens remain unidentified. Sequenced by immunoSEQ multiplex PCR; TCRdb stores in-frame clones only, minus some. Among about 130,000 clones listed, 90% to 95% were seen once. Sequencing used unstimulated CD4+ T cells sorted from spleen or lymph node cells, obtained before intestinal transplant. The receptors come from a human donor who received an intestinal transplant.

The chain couples TRBV6-5 to TRBJ1-4; D is undetermined. Per the germline V gene, CDR1 is MNHEY and CDR2 is SVGAGI. With 0 bases removed from V and 6 bases from J, the gap between germline ends came to 11 bases. The CDR3 consists of 15 residues. CDR3 region: CASSYSSGAYEKLFF. The CDR3 nucleotides are TGTGCCAGCAGTTACTCGTCCGGAGCTTATGAAAAACTGTTTTTT.

Only one count was recorded for this clone. The genes are TRBV6-5 and TRBJ2-3; D is unclear. V was shortened by 5 bases and J by 6 bases, with 12 bases between the two germline ends. CDR3 length equals 13 residues. The germline V gene encodes CDR1 MNHEY and CDR2 SVGAGI. CDR3 sequence reads: CASSEARRDTQYF. The DNA of the CDR3 is TGTGCCAGCAGTGAAGCCAGAAGGGATACGCAGTATTTT.

This chain links TRBV6-6 with TRBJ2-5, with TRBD2 as a possible D gene (5 bases). With 6 bases removed from V and 6 bases from J, the gap between germline ends came to 11 bases. Germline lookup yields CDR1 MNHNY and CDR2 SVGAGI (reference sequence). The CDR3 sequence is 12 residues long. The CDR3 sequence: CASRDSTQTQYF. DNA of the CDR3: TGTGCCAGCAGGGACTCGACACAGACCCAGTACTTC.

The chain couples TRBV4-2 to TRBJ2-3; D tentatively reads TRBD1 or TRBD2 (6 bases each). CDR3 length equals 14 residues. Trimming stripped 2 bases from V and 6 bases from J, with 12 bases between. CDR1 is LGHNA and CDR2 is YNFKEQ in the germline V gene. The CDR3 DNA is TGTGCCAGCAGCCAAAGGGGGGTGCCGGATACGCAGTATTTT. Encoded protein: CASSQRGVPDTQYF.

The chain combines TRBV9 with TRBJ1-1, with 7 bases identical to TRBD1. Germline CDR1 reads SGDLS; CDR2 reads YYNGEE. V was clipped by 4 bases and J by 1 base; unmatched bases: 7. The CDR3 totals 15 residues. DNA of the CDR3: TGTGCCAGCAGCCCACGACAGGGTAGGAACACTGAAGCTTTCTTT. Encoded protein: CASSPRQGRNTEAFF.

The gene calls are TRBV30 and TRBJ1-1, with 9 bases matching TRBD1. This CDR3 is 12 amino acids long. Germline values: CDR1 GTSNPN, CDR2 SVGIG (reference sequence). J was trimmed by 0 bases and V by 8 bases; bases with no gene match: 1. The CDR3 spells CARDRVNTEAFF. CDR3 bases: TGTGCCAGGGACAGGGTGAACACTGAAGCTTTCTTT.

This clone was counted only a few times. V gene TRBV21-1 combines with J gene TRBJ1-3; the D call of TRBD1 is as the table states it, not checked on the DNA. TRBV21-1 is termed a pseudogene. This CDR3 region has 18 residues. CDR3: CASSKGQRAGGLGNTIYF. The CDR3 region has the DNA TGTGCCAGCAGCAAAGGGCAACGGGCAGGGGGCTTAGGAAACACCATATATTTT.

This clone was recorded a few times. This chain joins TRBV19 and TRBJ2-2; maybe TRBD1 (5 bases). The CDR3 covers 14 residues. Germline CDR1 reads LNHDA; CDR2 reads SQIVND (reference sequence). With 5 bases removed from V and 4 bases from J, the gap between germline ends came to 11 bases. This CDR3 is CASSPQGATGELFF. CDR3 DNA sequence: TGTGCCAGTAGTCCCCAAGGGGCCACCGGGGAGCTGTTTTTT.

This clone appeared a single time. The chain joins TRBV11-1 to TRBJ2-7; the D gene is possibly TRBD1 (5 bases). The CDR3 is 13 amino acids. The V end lost 5 bases, the J end lost 0 bases, and 8 bases lay between the germline ends. Germline CDR1 and CDR2: SGHAT and FQDESV (reference sequence). CDR3 residues: CASSQDISYEQYF. The CDR3 coding sequence is TGTGCCAGCAGCCAGGACATCTCCTACGAGCAGTACTTC.

This clone appeared once. This chain connects TRBV29-1 to TRBJ2-1; 9 positions match TRBD1. This CDR3 spans 15 amino acids. Trimming at V came to 5 bases and at J to 4 bases, leaving 9 bases not matched to a gene. Germline CDR1 and CDR2: SQVTM and ANQGSEA. The CDR3: CSVLPGTGSYNEQFF. In nucleotides, the CDR3 is TGCAGCGTTCTGCCGGGGACAGGGTCTTACAATGAGCAGTTCTTC.

CDR3 loop: CASGSTYGYTF. The CDR3 DNA reads TGTGCCAGTGGTAGTACGTATGGCTACACCTTC. The chain couples TRBV6-1 to TRBJ1-2; D is undetermined. Germline values: CDR1 MNHNS, CDR2 SASEGT. The CDR3 has 11 residues. The V and J ends lost 9 bases and 5 bases respectively, with 10 bases between them.

The V and J genes are TRBV11-3 and TRBJ2-1; 13 bases align to TRBD2. The CDR3 sequence is 19 residues long. V gave up 5 bases and J gave up 0 bases; unmatched junction bases: 10. Germline CDR1 SGHNT, CDR2 YENEEA. The CDR3 bases are TGTGCCAGCAGCGGACGGACTAGCGGGGGTCCCCCCTCCTACAATGAGCAGTTCTTC. As protein: CASSGRTSGGPPSYNEQFF.

The V and J genes are TRBV5-6 and TRBJ1-2; D might be TRBD1 (5 bases). The CDR3 is 15 residues long. The ends were cut back, 2 bases at V and 1 base at J, with 12 bases in the middle. From germline, CDR1 is SGHDT and CDR2 YYEEEE. The chain's CDR3 is CASSFLGGGNYGYTF. Here the CDR3 DNA reads TGTGCCAGCAGCTTTCTTGGGGGAGGTAACTATGGCTACACCTTC.

The rearrangement joins TRBV14 to TRBJ1-4, with D maybe TRBD1 (6 bases). Germline V gene lookup returns CDR1 SGHDN and CDR2 FVKESK. The CDR3 runs to 13 residues. The V end was cut by 1 base, the J end by 14 bases, with 14 bases between. Here the CDR3 reads CASSQVTGQVLFF. For the CDR3, the DNA is TGTGCCAGCAGCCAAGTGACAGGTCAGGTCCTGTTTTTT.

The chain couples TRBV7-9 to TRBJ1-5; D is unclear. Germline CDR1 SEHNR, CDR2 FQNEAQ (reference sequence). V lost 6 bases and J 3 bases, leaving 6 bases between the germline ends. The CDR3 contains 12 residues. CDR3 residues: CASSGDNQPQHF. CDR3 DNA: TGTGCCAGCAGTGGGGACAATCAGCCCCAGCATTTT.

The gene calls are TRBV4-1 and TRBJ2-5; D perhaps matches TRBD2 (5 bases). Germline loops: CDR1 MGHRA, CDR2 YSYEKL. V was shortened by 1 base and J by 3 bases, with 18 bases between the two germline ends. The CDR3 length is 17 residues. The DNA of the CDR3 is TGCGCCAGCAGCCAAGGACCGGGTGGACGGGGAGAAGAGACCCAGTACTTC. Translation: CASSQGPGGRGEETQYF.

V usage is TRBV11-3 and J usage is TRBJ1-1; possible D gene TRBD1, 6 bases. Trimming cost V 4 bases and J 2 bases, with 14 bases left between them. CDR1 and CDR2 from the germline V gene are SGHNT and YENEEA. The CDR3 totals 15 residues. The CDR3 DNA reads as TGTGCCAGCAGCTCGACCGGGACAATTAACACTGAAGCTTTCTTT. It codes for CASSSTGTINTEAFF.

V is TRBV11-2 and J is TRBJ2-3; 8 bases match TRBD2. This CDR3 contains 16 residues. Trimming took 1 base from V and 1 from J; bases not matched to a gene: 4. Per germline, CDR1 SGHAT and CDR2 FQNNGV. The CDR3 region is CASSLGTAGGTDTQYF. The CDR3 nucleotides are TGTGCCAGCAGCTTAGGGACAGCGGGGGGCACAGATACGCAGTATTTT.

The rearrangement uses TRBV6-5 and TRBJ1-2; D uncertain. CDR3 length equals 9 residues. Germline loops: CDR1 MNHEY, CDR2 SVGAGI. The V gene lost 11 bases and the J gene lost 8 bases, with 9 bases spanning the gap. CDR3 in amino acids: CAGQLGYTF. DNA of the CDR3: TGTGCCGGGCAATTGGGCTACACCTTC.

This chain joins TRBV7-6 and TRBJ2-1; 13 bases agree with TRBD2. V lost 0 bases and J lost 7; bases outside the gene matches: 9. Germline CDR1 reads SGHVS; CDR2 reads FNYEAQ. The CDR3 has 18 residues. Here the CDR3 DNA reads TGTGCCAGCAGCTTAGCGCTTGGGAGACTAGCGGGGGGAAATGAGCAGTTCTTC. Translating gives CASSLALGRLAGGNEQFF.

V usage is TRBV30 and J usage is TRBJ2-7; the D is unclear. V shed 2 bases and J shed 3 bases, with 14 bases lying between them. Looked up from germline, CDR1 is GTSNPN and CDR2 is SVGIG (reference sequence). The CDR3 is made up of 14 amino acids. In DNA, the CDR3 is TGTGCCTGGAGTCCCCTGGGGTCTCGCTACGAGCAGTACTTC. Amino acid sequence: CAWSPLGSRYEQYF.

This rearrangement joins TRBV2 to TRBJ2-5; D gene unclear. Germline CDR1 reads SNHLY; CDR2 reads FYNNEI. The V end was cut by 7 bases, the J end by 4 bases, with 13 bases between. This CDR3 comprises 13 residues. DNA of the CDR3: TGTGCCAGCACCAAAGACTGGTCAGAGACCCAGTACTTC. Its protein is CASTKDWSETQYF.

The V gene is TRBV11-2, the J gene TRBJ2-1; D is tentatively TRBD1 or TRBD2 (5 bases each). The CDR3 extends over 14 amino acids. The germline CDR1 and CDR2 sequences are SGHAT and FQNNGV. Deletions cut 4 bases from V and 4 bases from J, with 11 bases between. CDR3 in amino acids: CASSWGTGYNEQFF. The DNA of the CDR3 is TGTGCCAGCAGCTGGGGGACGGGTTACAATGAGCAGTTCTTC.

The chain recombines TRBV18 with TRBJ2-1; possibly TRBD1 for D (6 bases). The germline V gene has CDR1 KGHSH and CDR2 LQKENI. V was shortened by 0 bases and J by 7 bases, with 7 bases between the two germline ends. CDR3 length: 13 amino acids. The CDR3 region has the DNA TGTGCCAGCTCACCACCGGACAGTAATGAGCAGTTCTTC. Encoded protein: CASSPPDSNEQFF.

The rearrangement joins TRBV7-3 to TRBJ1-5, with D maybe TRBD1 (5 bases). Germline lookup yields CDR1 SGHTA and CDR2 FQGTGA. The CDR3 sequence is 13 residues long. Between the trimmed V and J ends, which lost 2 bases and 3 bases, there was a span of 5 bases. The CDR3 DNA sequence: TGTGCCAGCAGCTTAGGGGCCAATCAGCCCCAGCATTTT. Translating gives CASSLGANQPQHF.

This chain joins TRBV7-8 and TRBJ2-7, with 7 nucleotides matching TRBD1. J was trimmed by 4 bases and V by 5 bases; bases with no gene match: 5. Germline V gives CDR1 SGHVS, CDR2 FQNEAQ. CDR3 length: 13 residues. CDR3 DNA sequence: TGTGCCAGCAGCCAAGGGACAGTATACGAGCAGTACTTC. Translation: CASSQGTVYEQYF.

V usage is TRBV6-4 and J usage is TRBJ2-2; D not resolved. The germline V gene encodes CDR1 MRHNA and CDR2 SNTAGT. CDR3 length: 10 residues. V was trimmed by 11 bases and J by 6 bases, leaving 7 bases between them. The CDR3 DNA reads TGTGCCTGCCAATCCGGGGAGCTGTTTTTT. It is translated as CACQSGELFF.